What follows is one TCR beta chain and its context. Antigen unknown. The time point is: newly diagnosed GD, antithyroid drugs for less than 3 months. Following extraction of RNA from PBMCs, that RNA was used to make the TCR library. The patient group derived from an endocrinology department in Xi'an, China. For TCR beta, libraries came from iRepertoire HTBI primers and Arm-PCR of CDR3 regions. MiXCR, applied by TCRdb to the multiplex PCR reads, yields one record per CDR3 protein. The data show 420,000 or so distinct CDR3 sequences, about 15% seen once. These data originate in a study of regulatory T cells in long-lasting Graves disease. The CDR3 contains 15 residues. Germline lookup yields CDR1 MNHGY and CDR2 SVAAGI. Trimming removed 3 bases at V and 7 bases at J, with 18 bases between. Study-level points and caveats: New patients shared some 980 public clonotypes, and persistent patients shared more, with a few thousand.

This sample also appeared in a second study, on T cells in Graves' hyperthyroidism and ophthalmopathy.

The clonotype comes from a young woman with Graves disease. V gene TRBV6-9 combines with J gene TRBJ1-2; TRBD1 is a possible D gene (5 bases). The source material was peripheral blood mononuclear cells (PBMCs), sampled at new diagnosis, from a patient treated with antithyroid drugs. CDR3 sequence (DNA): TGTGCCAGCAGTTACGGGGTATCGACAGCGGCTGGCTACACCTTC. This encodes CASSYGVSTAAGYTF.